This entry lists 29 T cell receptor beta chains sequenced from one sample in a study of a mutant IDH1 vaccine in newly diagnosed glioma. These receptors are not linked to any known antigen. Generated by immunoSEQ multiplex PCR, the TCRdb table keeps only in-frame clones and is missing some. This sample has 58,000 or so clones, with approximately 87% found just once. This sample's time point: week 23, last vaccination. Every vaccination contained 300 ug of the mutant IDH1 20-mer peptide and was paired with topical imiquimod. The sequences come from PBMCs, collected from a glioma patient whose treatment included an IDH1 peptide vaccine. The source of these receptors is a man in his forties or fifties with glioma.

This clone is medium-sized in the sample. The CDR3 bases are TGTGCCAGCAGCCAGGGGGGGACCCACACCGGGGAGCTGTTTTTT. Its protein product is CASSQGGTHTGELFF. The chain combines TRBV4-2 with TRBJ2-2, with 7 bases aligning to TRBD2. The length of the CDR3 is 15 residues. CDR1 is LGHNA and CDR2 is YNFKEQ in the germline V gene. Unmatched junction bases numbered 4, after V lost 3 bases and J lost 3 bases.

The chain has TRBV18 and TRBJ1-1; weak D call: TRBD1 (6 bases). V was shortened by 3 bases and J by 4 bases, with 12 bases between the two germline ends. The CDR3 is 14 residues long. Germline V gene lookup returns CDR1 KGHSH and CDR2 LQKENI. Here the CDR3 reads CASSPTRGLTEAFF. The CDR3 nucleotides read TGTGCCAGCTCACCTACTCGGGGGCTCACTGAAGCTTTCTTT.

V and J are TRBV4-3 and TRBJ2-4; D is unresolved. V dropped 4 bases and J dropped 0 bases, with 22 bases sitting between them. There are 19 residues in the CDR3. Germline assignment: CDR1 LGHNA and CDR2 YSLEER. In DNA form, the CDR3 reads TGCGCCAGCAGCCCCCATGGCGAAGGAGTCGGTCTAGCCAAAAACATTCAGTACTTC. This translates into CASSPHGEGVGLAKNIQYF.

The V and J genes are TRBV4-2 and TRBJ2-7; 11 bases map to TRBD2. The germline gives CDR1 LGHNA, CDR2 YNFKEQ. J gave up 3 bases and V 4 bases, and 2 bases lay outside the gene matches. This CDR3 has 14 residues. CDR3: CASSLGTSGYEQYF. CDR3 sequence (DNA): TGTGCCAGCAGCCTCGGGACTAGCGGCTACGAGCAGTACTTC.

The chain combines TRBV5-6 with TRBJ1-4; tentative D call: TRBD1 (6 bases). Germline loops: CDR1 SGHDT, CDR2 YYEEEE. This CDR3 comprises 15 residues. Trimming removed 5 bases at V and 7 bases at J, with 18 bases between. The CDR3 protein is CASRPQGWESEKLFF. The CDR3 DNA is TGTGCCAGCAGGCCACAGGGCTGGGAGAGTGAAAAACTGTTTTTT.

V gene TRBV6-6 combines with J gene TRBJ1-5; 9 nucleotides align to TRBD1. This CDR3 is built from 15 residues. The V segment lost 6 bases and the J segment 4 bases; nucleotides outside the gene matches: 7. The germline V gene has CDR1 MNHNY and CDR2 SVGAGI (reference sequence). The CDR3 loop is CASRLTGGVNQPQHF. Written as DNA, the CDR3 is TGTGCCAGCAGGCTCACAGGGGGCGTGAATCAGCCCCAGCATTTT.

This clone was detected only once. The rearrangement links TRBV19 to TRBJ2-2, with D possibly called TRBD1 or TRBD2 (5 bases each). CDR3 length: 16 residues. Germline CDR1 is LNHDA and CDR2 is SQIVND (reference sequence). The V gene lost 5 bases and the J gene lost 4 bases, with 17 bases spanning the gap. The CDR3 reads CASSFDQGPITGELFF. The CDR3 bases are TGTGCCAGTAGTTTCGATCAGGGACCTATCACCGGGGAGCTGTTTTTT.

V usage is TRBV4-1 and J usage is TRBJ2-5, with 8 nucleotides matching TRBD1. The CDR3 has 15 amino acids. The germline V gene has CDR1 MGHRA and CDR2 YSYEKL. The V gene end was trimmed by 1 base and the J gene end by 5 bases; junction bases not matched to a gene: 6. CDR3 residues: CASSQVLTGGETQYF. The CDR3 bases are TGCGCCAGCAGCCAAGTTTTAACAGGGGGGGAGACCCAGTACTTC.

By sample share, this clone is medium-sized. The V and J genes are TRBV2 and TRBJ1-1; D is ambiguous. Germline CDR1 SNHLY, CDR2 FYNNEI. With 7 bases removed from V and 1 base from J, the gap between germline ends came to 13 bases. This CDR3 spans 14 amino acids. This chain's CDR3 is CASKRDGRNTEAFF. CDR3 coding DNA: TGTGCCAGCAAGAGAGACGGACGGAACACTGAAGCTTTCTTT.

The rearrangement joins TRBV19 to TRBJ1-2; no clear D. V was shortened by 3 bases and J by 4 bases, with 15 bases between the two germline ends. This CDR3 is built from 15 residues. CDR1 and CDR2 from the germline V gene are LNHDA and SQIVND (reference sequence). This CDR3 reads CASSIPGAVPYGYTF. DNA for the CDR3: TGTGCCAGTAGTATCCCAGGAGCCGTACCCTATGGCTACACCTTC.

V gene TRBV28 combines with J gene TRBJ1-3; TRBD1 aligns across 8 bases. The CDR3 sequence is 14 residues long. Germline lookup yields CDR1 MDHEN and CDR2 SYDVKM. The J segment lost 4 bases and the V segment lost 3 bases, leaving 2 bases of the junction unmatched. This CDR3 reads CASSLDRVGNTIYF. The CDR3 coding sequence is TGTGCCAGCAGTTTGGACAGGGTGGGAAACACCATATATTTT.

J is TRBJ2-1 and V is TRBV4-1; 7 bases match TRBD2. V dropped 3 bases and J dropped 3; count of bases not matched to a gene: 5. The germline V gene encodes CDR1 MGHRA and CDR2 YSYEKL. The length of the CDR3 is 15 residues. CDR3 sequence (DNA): TGCGCCAGCAGCCACTTAGCGGGCTTCTACAATGAGCAGTTCTTC. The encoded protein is CASSHLAGFYNEQFF.

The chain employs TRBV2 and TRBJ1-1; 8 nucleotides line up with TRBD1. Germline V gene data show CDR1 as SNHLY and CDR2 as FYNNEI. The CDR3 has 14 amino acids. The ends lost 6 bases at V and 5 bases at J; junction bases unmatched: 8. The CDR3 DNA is TGTGCCAGCAGGCCCAGGGGGCGGATTACTGAAGCTTTCTTT. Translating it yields CASRPRGRITEAFF.

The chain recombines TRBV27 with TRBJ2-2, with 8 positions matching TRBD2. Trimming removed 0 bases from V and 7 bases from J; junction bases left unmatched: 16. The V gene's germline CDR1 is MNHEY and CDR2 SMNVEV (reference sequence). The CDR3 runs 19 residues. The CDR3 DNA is TGTGCCAGCAGTTTATCAGGACCCGGGAGGGCCTTAGGGAACGGGGAGCTGTTTTTT. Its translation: CASSLSGPGRALGNGELFF.

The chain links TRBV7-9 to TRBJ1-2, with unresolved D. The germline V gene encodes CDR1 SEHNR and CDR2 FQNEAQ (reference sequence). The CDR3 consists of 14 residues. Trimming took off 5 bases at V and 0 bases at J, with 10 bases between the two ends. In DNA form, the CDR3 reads TGTGCCAGCAGCCTAGAGAGTTCTAACTATGGCTACACCTTC. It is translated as CASSLESSNYGYTF.

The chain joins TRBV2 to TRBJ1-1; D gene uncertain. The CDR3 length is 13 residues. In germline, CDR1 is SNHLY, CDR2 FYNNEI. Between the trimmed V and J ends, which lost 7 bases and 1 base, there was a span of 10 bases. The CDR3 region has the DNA TGTGCCAGCACCATCGGACGGAACACTGAAGCTTTCTTT. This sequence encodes CASTIGRNTEAFF.

CDR3 in DNA: TGTGCCAGCAGCGTACAAAACTATGGCTACACCTTC. It yields the protein CASSVQNYGYTF. The chain carries TRBV2 and TRBJ1-2; D gene unclear. From germline, CDR1 is SNHLY and CDR2 FYNNEI. This CDR3 is built from 12 residues. Deletions cut 6 bases from V and 2 bases from J, with 7 bases between.

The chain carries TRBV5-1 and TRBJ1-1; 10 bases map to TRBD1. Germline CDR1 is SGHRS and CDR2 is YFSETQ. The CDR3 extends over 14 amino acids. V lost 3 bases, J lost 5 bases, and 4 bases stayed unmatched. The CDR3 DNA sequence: TGCGCCAGCAGCTACCGGGACAGGGGAACTGAAGCTTTCTTT. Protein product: CASSYRDRGTEAFF. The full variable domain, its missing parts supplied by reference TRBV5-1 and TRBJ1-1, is KAGVTQTPRYLIKTRGQQVTLSCSPISGHRSVSWYQQTPGQGLQFLFEYFSETQRNKGNFPGRFSGRQFSNSRSEMNVSTLELGDSALYLCASSYRDRGTEAFFGQGTRLTVV.

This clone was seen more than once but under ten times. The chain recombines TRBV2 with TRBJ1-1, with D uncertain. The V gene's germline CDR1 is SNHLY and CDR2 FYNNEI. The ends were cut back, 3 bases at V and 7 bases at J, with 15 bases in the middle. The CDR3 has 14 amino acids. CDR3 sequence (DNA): TGTGCCAGCAGTGAGGTCGGCTCCTCGATTGAAGCTTTCTTT. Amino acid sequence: CASSEVGSSIEAFF.

The DNA of the CDR3 is TGTGCCAGCTCACCTGGGCTAGCGGGAGTTTCCGAGACCCAGTACTTC. Protein product: CASSPGLAGVSETQYF. The chain recombines TRBV18 with TRBJ2-5, with 10 positions matching TRBD2. The trim removed 3 bases at V and 5 bases at J, leaving 9 bases unmatched. This CDR3 region has 16 residues. CDR1 KGHSH and CDR2 LQKENI come from the germline V gene.

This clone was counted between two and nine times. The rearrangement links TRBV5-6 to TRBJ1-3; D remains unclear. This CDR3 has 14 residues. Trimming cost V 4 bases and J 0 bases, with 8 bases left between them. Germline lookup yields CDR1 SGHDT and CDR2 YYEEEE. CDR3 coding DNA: TGTGCCAGCAGCCGAGAGCACTCTGGAAACACCATATATTTT. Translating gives CASSREHSGNTIYF.

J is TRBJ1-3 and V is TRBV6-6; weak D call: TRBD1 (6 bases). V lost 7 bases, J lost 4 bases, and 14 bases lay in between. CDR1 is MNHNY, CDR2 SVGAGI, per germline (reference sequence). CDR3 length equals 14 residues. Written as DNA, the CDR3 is TGTGCCAGCACCGAGGGGGGAGCGGGAAACACCATATATTTT. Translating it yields CASTEGGAGNTIYF.

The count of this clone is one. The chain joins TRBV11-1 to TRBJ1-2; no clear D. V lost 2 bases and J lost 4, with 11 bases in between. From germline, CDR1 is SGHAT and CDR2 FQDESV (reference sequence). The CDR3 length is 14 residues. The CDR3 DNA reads TGTGCCAGCAGCTTAACACAAGGCAGCTATGGCTACACCTTC. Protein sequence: CASSLTQGSYGYTF.

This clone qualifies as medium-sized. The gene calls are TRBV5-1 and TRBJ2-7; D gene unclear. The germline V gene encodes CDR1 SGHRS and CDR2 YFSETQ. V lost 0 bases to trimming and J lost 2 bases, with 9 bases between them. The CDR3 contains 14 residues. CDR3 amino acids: CASSLVVQPYEQYF. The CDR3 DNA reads TGCGCCAGCAGCTTGGTTGTACAGCCCTACGAGCAGTACTTC.

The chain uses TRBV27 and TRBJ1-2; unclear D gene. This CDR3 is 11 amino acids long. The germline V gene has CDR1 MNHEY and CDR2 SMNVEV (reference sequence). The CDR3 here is CAVGEGYGYTF. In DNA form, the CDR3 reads TGTGCAGTCGGGGAAGGCTATGGCTACACCTTC.

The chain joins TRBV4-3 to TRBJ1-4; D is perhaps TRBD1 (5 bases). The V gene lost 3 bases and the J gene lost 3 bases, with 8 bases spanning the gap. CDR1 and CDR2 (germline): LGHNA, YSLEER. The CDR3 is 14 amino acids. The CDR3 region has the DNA TGCGCCAGCAGCCACGACAGAGCTAATGAAAAACTGTTTTTT. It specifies CASSHDRANEKLFF.

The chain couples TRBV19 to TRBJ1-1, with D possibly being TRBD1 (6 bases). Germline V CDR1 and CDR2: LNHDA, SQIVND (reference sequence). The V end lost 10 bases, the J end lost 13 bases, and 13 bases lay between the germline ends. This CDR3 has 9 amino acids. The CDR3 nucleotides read TGTGCCACGGGACACAAGCATTTCTTT. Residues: CATGHKHFF.

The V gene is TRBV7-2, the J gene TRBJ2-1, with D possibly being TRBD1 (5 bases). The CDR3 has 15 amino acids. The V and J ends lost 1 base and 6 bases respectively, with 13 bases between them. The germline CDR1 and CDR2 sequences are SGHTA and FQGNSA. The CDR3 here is CASSLVAGRGNEQFF. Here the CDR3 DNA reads TGTGCCAGCAGCTTAGTGGCAGGGCGAGGCAATGAGCAGTTCTTC.

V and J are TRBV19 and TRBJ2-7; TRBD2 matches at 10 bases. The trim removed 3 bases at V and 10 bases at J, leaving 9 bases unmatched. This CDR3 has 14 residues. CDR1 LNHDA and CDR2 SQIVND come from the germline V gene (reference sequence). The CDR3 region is CASSMVLAGPPQYF. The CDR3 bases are TGTGCCAGTAGTATGGTACTAGCGGGACCTCCCCAGTACTTC.